In this sample, the clone carrying this T cell receptor beta chain turned up a few times. Its antigen is as yet unknown. The germline gives CDR1 SGHRS, CDR2 YFSETQ. Trimming shortened V by 3 bases and J by 6 bases, and 13 bases separated the two germline ends. The CDR3 has 15 amino acids. An Oncomine TCR Beta short-read assay was used to sequence the DNA from cultured CD4+ T cells. TCRdb passed the PCR reads through MiXCR, listing each CDR3 protein once. The sample records about 13,000 distinct CDR3 sequences, about three fifths being singletons. This specimen belongs to a study of vaccination and CD4 T cells after COVID-19. Whole-study context: SARS-CoV-2, HCoV-NL63, HCoV-OC43 and HCoV-229E supplied the overlapping spike peptides used to stimulate cells. Control cultures received a CEFX pool, an HIV-1 Nef pool, or no peptide.

Documented treatment: approximately 10-day PBMC culture with coronavirus spike peptide pools or control peptides (ViraFEST assay). The chain employs TRBV5-1 and TRBJ1-6; D gene uncertain. The sequence came from a human donor with COVID-19. The sample consisted of cultured CD4+ T cells from blood, taken after SARS-CoV-2 vaccination. CDR3 in DNA: TGCGCCAGCAGCTCTGAAGGGCGGACTAATTCACCCCTCCACTTT. The encoded protein is CASSSEGRTNSPLHF.